This T cell receptor beta chain was identified during a study of T cell responses to AZD1222 COVID-19 vaccine. At the level of the study: Timing groups of about 4 and about 12 weeks for second doses were pooled.

Germline lookup yields CDR1 SNHLY and CDR2 FYNNEI. The CDR3 extends over 14 amino acids. Trimming removed 1 base from V and 2 bases from J, with 6 bases in between. With regard to this clone: Its antigen is not identified. Other DNA sequences within the sample encode an identical CDR3.

Study-level findings and limits: The donor cohort was predominantly white British with a female majority, and clonal diversity may have been underestimated.

The repertoire was sequenced with immunoSEQ multiplex PCR; TCRdb's copy has only in-frame clones and lacks some. The sample has approximately 100,000 clones, about 90% seen once. The rearrangement uses TRBV2 and TRBJ1-3; the D gene is possibly TRBD1 (5 bases). This TCR was recovered from an adult in good health. The sample was peripheral blood, taken on day 0 of AZD1222 vaccination. The CDR3 loop reads CASSEGTPGNTIYF. For the CDR3, the DNA is TGTGCCAGCAGTGAAGGGACACCTGGAAACACCATATATTTT. Supplemented by reference TRBV2 and TRBJ1-3, the full variable domain reads EPEVTQTPSHQVTQMGQEVILRCVPISNHLYFYWYRQILGQKVEFLVSFYNNEISEKSEIFDDQFSVERPDGSNFTLKIRSTKLEDSAMYFCASSEGTPGNTIYFGEGSWLTVV.